This T cell receptor (beta chain) is from a study of cytotoxic CD8 clonotypes in ibrutinib-treated CLL. CDR1 and CDR2 from the germline V gene are SGHVS and FQNEAQ. Trimming at V came to 4 bases and at J to 6 bases, leaving 7 bases not matched to a gene. There are 15 residues in the CDR3. PBMCs were cryopreserved, and roughly 2.1 micrograms of genomic DNA from them went into TCR beta libraries. Repertoires were generated with immunoSEQ multiplex PCR, while TCRdb's copy carries only in-frame clones and drops some. The top ten hold approximately 5.1% of the sample, which has nearly 300,000 clones, 65% to 85% seen once.

The chain couples TRBV7-8 to TRBJ1-4, with TRBD1 matching 8 bases. This receptor was identified in a human donor with chronic lymphocytic leukemia. This material consisted of PBMCs, taken at disease progression, from a patient treated with ibrutinib. The CDR3 reads CASSSRTGSYEKLFF. Here the CDR3 DNA reads TGTGCCAGCAGCTCCCGGACAGGGTCTTATGAAAAACTGTTTTTT.